The 19 T cell receptor beta chains given below trace back to one sample, sequenced in a study of T cells in Graves' hyperthyroidism and ophthalmopathy. What was amplified from RNA transcripts were TCR beta CDR3 regions. In the first-round RT-PCR of the TCR CDR3, the HTBI primer set was used. Each CDR3 protein gets one entry after TCRdb re-called the multiplex PCR reads with MiXCR. The sample has 450,000 to 650,000 distinct CDR3 sequences; under 25% are singletons. Sequenced: blood. The receptors originated from a man between 18 and 29 years old with Graves' hyperthyroidism.

This clonotype appeared a few times. V usage is TRBV28 and J usage is TRBJ2-7, with D perhaps matching TRBD2 (6 bases). V lost 5 bases, J lost 2 bases, and 16 bases lay in between. The germline V gene encodes CDR1 MDHEN and CDR2 SYDVKM. The CDR3 covers 15 residues. The DNA for the CDR3 is TGTGCCAGCAGTGGGGGGATGCTTGAGACCTACGAGCAGTACTTC. Translation: CASSGGMLETYEQYF.

This rearrangement joins TRBV12-3 or TRBV12-4 to TRBJ2-7, with 7 positions matching TRBD1. The CDR3 consists of 15 residues. V shed 5 bases, J shed 2 bases, and the junction held 9 bases outside the gene matches. The CDR3 spells CASSLRDRQAYEQYF. The CDR3 DNA sequence: TGTGCCAGCAGTCTCCGGGACAGACAAGCCTACGAGCAGTACTTC.

This clonotype was recorded at least ten times. This rearrangement joins TRBV25-1 to TRBJ2-6; unclear D gene. The CDR3 is made up of 15 amino acids. CDR1 and CDR2 (germline): MGHDK, SYGVNS. V was pared by 2 bases and J by 9 bases, with 14 bases between. The CDR3 is CASSETLPFGNVLTF. The CDR3 DNA reads TGTGCCAGCAGTGAAACCCTTCCATTCGGCAACGTCCTGACTTTC. Together with reference TRBV25-1 and TRBJ2-6, the CDR3 gives the full variable domain: EADIYQTPRYLVIGTGKKITLECSQTMGHDKMYWYQQDPGMELHLIHYSYGVNSTEKGDLSSESTVSRIRTEHFPLTLESARPSHTSQYLCASSETLPFGNVLTFGAGSRLTVL.

The table lists this clonotype with many counts. The chain employs TRBV6-1 and TRBJ1-2; no clear D. The ends were cut back, 3 bases at V and 5 bases at J, with 4 bases in the middle. This CDR3 has 11 residues. Germline V gene data show CDR1 as MNHNS and CDR2 as SASEGT. The CDR3 loop is CASSDKYGYTF. The CDR3 DNA sequence: TGTGCCAGCAGTGACAAGTATGGCTACACCTTC.

This clonotype came up many times. The chain employs TRBV10-2 and TRBJ2-7, with a tentative D call TRBD1 (5 bases). The V and J ends lost 4 bases and 3 bases respectively, with 16 bases between them. Germline V CDR1 and CDR2: WSHSY, SAAADI. This CDR3 is 15 amino acids long. The CDR3 bases are TGCGCCAGCAGTGCTGTAGGGGCGAAATTCTACGAGCAGTACTTC. This translates into CASSAVGAKFYEQYF.

In its sample, this clonotype was seen many times. The chain has TRBV27 and TRBJ1-2, with 7 positions matching TRBD1. Looked up from germline, CDR1 is MNHEY and CDR2 is SMNVEV (reference sequence). The CDR3 is 13 amino acids. V gave up 3 bases and J gave up 7 bases; unmatched junction bases: 5. CDR3 in DNA: TGTGCCAGCAGTTTCGACAGGGACGTTGGCTACACCTTC. This codes for CASSFDRDVGYTF.

The chain links TRBV25-1 to TRBJ1-1, with D hard to call. Per the germline V gene, CDR1 is MGHDK and CDR2 is SYGVNS. Trimming pared 7 bases from V and 1 base from J, leaving 13 bases between. The CDR3 is 14 residues long. In nucleotides, the CDR3 is TGTGCCAGCATCCGGACGGATGGGAACACTGAAGCTTTCTTT. It encodes CASIRTDGNTEAFF.

This clonotype has at least ten counts. The chain combines TRBV12-5 with TRBJ2-5, with a weak D call TRBD2 (5 bases). Germline values: CDR1 LGHNT, CDR2 FRNRAP. Deletions cut 6 bases from V and 4 bases from J, with 21 bases between. This CDR3 is 16 amino acids long. DNA of the CDR3: TGTGCTAGTGGCCCCGCACCGGGGATTAAGGCAGAGACCCAGTACTTC. It codes for CASGPAPGIKAETQYF.

This clonotype showed up many times. The chain links TRBV12-3 or TRBV12-4 to TRBJ2-3; 10 bases map to TRBD1. The length of the CDR3 is 14 residues. Trimming removed 8 bases from V and 5 bases from J; junction bases left unmatched: 7. The chain's CDR3 is CASGRGQGIDTQYF. For the CDR3, the DNA is TGTGCCAGCGGGAGGGGACAGGGGATAGATACGCAGTATTTT.

The V and J genes are TRBV4-1 and TRBJ1-1, with 9 bases matching TRBD1. There are 18 residues in the CDR3. The ends lost 4 bases at V and 1 base at J; junction bases unmatched: 13. CDR1 is MGHRA and CDR2 is YSYEKL in the germline V gene. Here the CDR3 DNA reads TGCGCCAGCAGCCGAATCCAAGGGGGGACAGGGTCGAACACTGAAGCTTTCTTT. Protein sequence: CASSRIQGGTGSNTEAFF.

This clonotype was found many times. The gene calls are TRBV14 and TRBJ1-2; D is ambiguous. The length of the CDR3 is 14 residues. CDR1 SGHDN and CDR2 FVKESK come from the germline V gene. Between the trimmed V and J ends, which lost 1 base and 0 bases, there was a span of 6 bases. The CDR3 protein is CASSQGPPNYGYTF. CDR3 bases: TGTGCCAGCAGCCAAGGACCACCTAACTATGGCTACACCTTC.

The rearrangement links TRBV10-3 to TRBJ2-3; possibly TRBD2 for D (7 bases). CDR1 ENHRY and CDR2 SYGVKD come from the germline V gene. This CDR3 has 15 residues. V was pared by 10 bases and J by 0 bases, with 17 bases between. CDR3 sequence reads: CATHPGGPSTDTQYF. The DNA for the CDR3 is TGTGCCACCCATCCGGGGGGCCCGAGCACAGATACGCAGTATTTT.

There are many counts of this clonotype. V and J are TRBV6-5 and TRBJ2-7; D might be TRBD1 (6 bases). CDR1 MNHEY and CDR2 SVGAGI come from the germline V gene. CDR3 length equals 13 residues. With 6 bases removed from V and 4 bases from J, the gap between germline ends came to 13 bases. The CDR3 DNA reads TGTGCCAGCAGCGCTTCTCAGGGGTACGAGCAGTACTTC. This encodes CASSASQGYEQYF.

This chain links TRBV6-1 with TRBJ1-5, with no clear D. The germline V and J ends were trimmed by 7 bases and 4 bases, with 14 bases remaining between them. The CDR3 runs 14 residues. The V gene's germline CDR1 is MNHNS and CDR2 SASEGT. CDR3 region: CASNVRLLNQPQHF. DNA of the CDR3: TGTGCCAGCAATGTCAGGTTGCTTAATCAGCCCCAGCATTTT.

This clonotype has a count of ten or more. This sequence joins TRBV28 and TRBJ1-1; D perhaps matches TRBD1 (6 bases). Trimming took off 7 bases at V and 2 bases at J, with 14 bases between the two ends. CDR1 is MDHEN and CDR2 is SYDVKM in the germline V gene. CDR3 length: 14 amino acids. CDR3 in amino acids: CASNYRAGNTEAFF. CDR3 DNA: TGTGCCAGCAACTACAGGGCGGGCAACACTGAAGCTTTCTTT. Looking up the rest from reference TRBV28 and TRBJ1-1 gives the full variable domain: DVKVTQSSRYLVKRTGEKVFLECVQDMDHENMFWYRQDPGLGLRLIYFSYDVKMKEKGDIPEGYSVSREKKERFSLILESASTNQTSMYLCASNYRAGNTEAFFGQGTRLTVV.

Of note for this clonotype: A much larger clone lies one base from this, so it may be a read error. The rearrangement uses TRBV6-5 and TRBJ2-7; 8 bases fit TRBD1. The germline gives CDR1 MNHEY, CDR2 SVGAGI. CDR3 length: 15 amino acids. CDR3 sequence reads: CASSSRTGLDYEQNF. DNA of the CDR3: TGTGCCAGCAGTTCTAGGACAGGGTTGGACTACGAGCAGAACTTC.

This clonotype was counted at least ten times. This chain uses TRBV20-1 with TRBJ1-5; 7 nucleotides line up with TRBD1. The junction had 5 bases not matched to a gene; V was cut back by 3 bases and J by 9 bases. This CDR3 contains 12 residues. Germline V gives CDR1 DFQATT, CDR2 SNEGSKA (reference sequence). The CDR3 DNA follows: TGCAGTGCTAGGACAGGGAGTTGGCCCCAGCATTTT. This sequence encodes CSARTGSWPQHF.

The rearrangement uses TRBV29-1 and TRBJ1-1; no clear D. The CDR3 runs to 14 residues. Deletions cut 1 base from V and 1 base from J, with 10 bases between. CDR1 is SQVTM, CDR2 ANQGSEA, per germline. This CDR3 reads CSVEVSGENTEAFF. For the CDR3, the DNA is TGCAGCGTTGAAGTTTCCGGAGAGAACACTGAAGCTTTCTTT.

This clonotype was recorded many times. This chain connects TRBV19 to TRBJ1-5, with a tentative D call TRBD1 (6 bases). CDR1 and CDR2 from the germline V gene are LNHDA and SQIVND (reference sequence). The CDR3 is 15 amino acids. Trimming pared 6 bases from V and 1 base from J, leaving 13 bases between. The CDR3 DNA sequence: TGTGCCAGTAGCCGCCTCGGGGGCAGCAATCAGCCCCAGCATTTT. It is translated as CASSRLGGSNQPQHF.